Sequencing of this TCR beta chain was carried out in a study of cytomegalovirus exposure and HLA in healthy donors. 13 Jbeta primers and 60 Vbeta primers were used for the PCR. Clones were read by immunoSEQ multiplex PCR, and TCRdb kept only the in-frame ones, dropping some. This sample has more than 200,000 clones, with roughly 85% found just once. With 2 bases removed from V and 3 bases from J, the gap between germline ends came to 11 bases. Germline-derived CDR1 and CDR2 are SGHTA and FQGTGA. The CDR3 runs to 14 residues. The receptor was derived from a male donor in good health and CMV-seronegative. The sample was PBMCs. This sequence joins TRBV7-3 and TRBJ2-7; D perhaps matches TRBD1 (6 bases). CDR3 loop: CASSLGGHGYEQYF. CDR3 nucleotide sequence: TGTGCCAGCAGCTTAGGGGGCCATGGCTACGAGCAGTACTTC.